This T cell receptor (beta chain) was captured by sequencing in a study of T cell changes during pregnancy in multiple sclerosis. This clone was detected only once. The CDR3 is 17 amino acids. The V gene's germline CDR1 is MNHEY and CDR2 SMNVEV (reference sequence). Trimming at V came to 7 bases and at J to 6 bases, leaving 14 bases not matched to a gene. Sequencing was performed with immunoSEQ multiplex PCR; in TCRdb, only in-frame clones are kept and a portion is missing. The repertoire holds around 44,000 clones, roughly 91% seen once, with more than 8.5% in the top ten. The V call is TRBV27, the J call TRBJ1-5; 11 bases align to TRBD1. The receptor's source is a female donor with multiple sclerosis, enrolled in a pregnancy study. The source was CD8+ T cells from peripheral blood mononuclear cells, collected in the first trimester of pregnancy. For the CDR3, the DNA is TGTGCCAGCACTCCGGGACAGGGGGACGTCTTCAGTCAGCCCCAGCATTTT. Encoded protein: CASTPGQGDVFSQPQHF.